These T cell receptor beta chains were read from a single sample in a study of blood T cell repertoires in COVID-19. The repertoire was sequenced with immunoSEQ multiplex PCR; TCRdb's copy has only in-frame clones and lacks some. Here the sample spans 310,000 or so clones, more than 70% being singletons. The sample consisted of peripheral blood. These receptors originate from a woman aged 25 to 39 with COVID-19, enrolled during active disease. CDR3s include the opening cysteine and the closing phenylalanine or tryptophan. A D gene is named only where the DNA matches it firmly. Part of the rows lack a size; the others show once, few, many or a class for expanded clones.

j_gene: TRBJ1-4
abundance: .
v_gene: TRBV20-1
d_gene: .
CDR3aa: CSASGPGSNEKLFF
CDR3nt: TGCAGTGCTAGTGGTCCGGGGTCTAATGAAAAACTGTTTTTT

j_gene: TRBJ1-1
abundance: once
v_gene: TRBV3-1/TRBV3-2
d_gene: .
CDR3aa: CASSPWAGNTEAFF
CDR3nt: TGTGCCAGCAGCCCATGGGCAGGCAACACTGAAGCTTTCTTT

j_gene: TRBJ2-2
abundance: .
v_gene: TRBV24-1
d_gene: .
CDR3aa: CATRETGAGTGELFF
CDR3nt: TGTGCCACCAGAGAGACAGGCGCGGGCACCGGGGAGCTGTTTTTT

j_gene: TRBJ2-1
abundance: .
v_gene: TRBV5-4
d_gene: .
CDR3aa: CASSLVGRGIYNEQFF
CDR3nt: TGTGCCAGCAGCTTGGTGGGCAGGGGCATCTACAATGAGCAGTTCTTC

j_gene: TRBJ2-1
abundance: many
v_gene: TRBV6-5
d_gene: .
CDR3aa: CASSYNSYGEQFF
CDR3nt: TGTGCCAGCAGTTACAACAGCTATGGAGAGCAGTTCTTC

j_gene: TRBJ2-2
abundance: .
v_gene: TRBV27
d_gene: .
CDR3aa: CASSLGGASGELFF
CDR3nt: TGTGCCAGCAGTTTAGGGGGGGCCTCCGGGGAGCTGTTTTTT

j_gene: TRBJ2-2
abundance: .
v_gene: TRBV7-3
d_gene: TRBD2
CDR3aa: CASSSFPGLGTGELFF
CDR3nt: TGTGCCAGCAGCTCCTTCCCGGGACTAGGCACCGGGGAGCTGTTTTTT

j_gene: TRBJ1-2
abundance: few
v_gene: TRBV14
d_gene: .
CDR3aa: CASSQYRSRYGYTF
CDR3nt: TGTGCCAGCAGCCAATACAGGTCCCGGTATGGCTACACCTTC

j_gene: TRBJ1-1
abundance: .
v_gene: TRBV7-3
d_gene: .
CDR3aa: CASSLRGRDTEAFF
CDR3nt: TGTGCCAGCAGCTTACGGGGTCGCGACACTGAAGCTTTCTTT

j_gene: TRBJ1-6
abundance: .
v_gene: TRBV4-3
d_gene: TRBD1
CDR3aa: CASSRDRENSPLHF
CDR3nt: TGCGCCAGCTCCAGGGACAGGGAGAATTCACCCCTCCACTTT

j_gene: TRBJ1-1
abundance: .
v_gene: TRBV4-1
d_gene: TRBD1
CDR3aa: CASSQSSPELPGQWDTEAFF
CDR3nt: TGCGCCAGCAGCCAAAGCTCCCCTGAGCTCCCGGGACAGTGGGACACTGAAGCTTTCTTT

j_gene: TRBJ2-7
abundance: .
v_gene: TRBV7-9
d_gene: TRBD2
CDR3aa: CASSATGTSGSYEQYF
CDR3nt: TGTGCCAGCAGCGCGACCGGGACTAGCGGTTCCTACGAGCAGTACTTC

j_gene: TRBJ1-2
abundance: .
v_gene: TRBV28
d_gene: .
CDR3aa: CASRGAGGFGYTF
CDR3nt: TGTGCCAGCCGTGGGGCGGGAGGCTTTGGCTACACCTTC

j_gene: TRBJ1-2
abundance: once
v_gene: TRBV5-1
d_gene: .
CDR3aa: CASSFQQSIGYTF
CDR3nt: TGCGCCAGCAGCTTTCAACAGAGTATTGGCTACACCTTC

j_gene: TRBJ2-1
abundance: .
v_gene: TRBV19
d_gene: TRBD2
CDR3aa: CASRGMQGNGTSRNEQFF
CDR3nt: TGTGCCAGTAGGGGGATGCAGGGGAACGGGACTAGCAGAAATGAGCAGTTCTTC

j_gene: TRBJ2-7
abundance: .
v_gene: TRBV28
d_gene: .
CDR3aa: CASSLSILKQKSYEQYF
CDR3nt: TGTGCCAGCAGTTTATCGATCCTAAAACAGAAGAGCTACGAGCAGTACTTC

j_gene: TRBJ2-1
abundance: .
v_gene: TRBV9
d_gene: TRBD1
CDR3aa: CASSARGQGAGNEQFF
CDR3nt: TGTGCCAGCAGCGCCCGTGGGCAGGGGGCCGGCAATGAGCAGTTCTTC

j_gene: TRBJ2-7
abundance: once
v_gene: TRBV6-5
d_gene: .
CDR3aa: CASRAGVSYEQYF
CDR3nt: TGTGCCAGCAGGGCAGGGGTCTCCTACGAGCAGTACTTC

j_gene: TRBJ2-5
abundance: .
v_gene: TRBV25-1
d_gene: .
CDR3aa: CASSEQKETQYF
CDR3nt: TGTGCCAGCAGTGAACAGAAAGAGACCCAGTACTTC

j_gene: TRBJ1-4
abundance: .
v_gene: TRBV9
d_gene: TRBD1
CDR3aa: CASSGQGAANEKLFF
CDR3nt: TGTGCCAGCAGCGGACAGGGGGCAGCTAATGAAAAACTGTTTTTT

j_gene: TRBJ2-3
abundance: .
v_gene: TRBV27
d_gene: TRBD1
CDR3aa: CASSIWTGSTDTQYF
CDR3nt: TGTGCCAGCAGTATCTGGACAGGGAGCACAGATACGCAGTATTTT

j_gene: TRBJ2-5
abundance: once
v_gene: TRBV5-1
d_gene: .
CDR3aa: CASSLAGLAAVGETQYF
CDR3nt: TGCGCCAGCAGCTTGGCGGGCCTAGCTGCTGTGGGAGAGACCCAGTACTTC

j_gene: TRBJ1-1
abundance: .
v_gene: TRBV6-5
d_gene: .
CDR3aa: CASSGQNTEAFF
CDR3nt: TGTGCCAGCAGCGGACAAAACACTGAAGCTTTCTTT

j_gene: TRBJ2-7
abundance: .
v_gene: TRBV28
d_gene: .
CDR3aa: CASSLFAGTLNEQYF
CDR3nt: TGTGCCAGCAGTTTATTTGCAGGGACACTTAACGAGCAGTACTTC

j_gene: TRBJ1-1
abundance: .
v_gene: TRBV6-5
d_gene: .
CDR3aa: CASSIRGLGTEAFF
CDR3nt: TGTGCCAGCAGTATCAGGGGTCTTGGCACTGAAGCTTTCTTT

j_gene: TRBJ1-1
abundance: .
v_gene: TRBV6-2/TRBV6-3
d_gene: TRBD1
CDR3aa: CASSFRYRGGDTEAFF
CDR3nt: TGTGCCAGCAGTTTCCGTTACAGGGGTGGAGACACTGAAGCTTTCTTT

j_gene: TRBJ1-1
abundance: .
v_gene: TRBV14
d_gene: .
CDR3aa: CASSQTRGGTEAFF
CDR3nt: TGTGCCAGCAGCCAAACACGAGGGGGCACTGAAGCTTTCTTT

j_gene: TRBJ1-3
abundance: few
v_gene: TRBV4-2
d_gene: TRBD1
CDR3aa: CASSQVPGQVLSGNTIYF
CDR3nt: TGTGCCAGCAGCCAAGTCCCGGGACAGGTTCTCTCTGGAAACACCATATATTTT

j_gene: TRBJ1-2
abundance: .
v_gene: TRBV19
d_gene: TRBD1
CDR3aa: CASSLAGQGVSLYGYTF
CDR3nt: TGTGCCAGTAGTCTTGCTGGACAGGGGGTCTCCCTCTATGGCTACACCTTC

j_gene: TRBJ2-5
abundance: .
v_gene: TRBV2
d_gene: TRBD2
CDR3aa: CASSQLAGGSWETQYF
CDR3nt: TGTGCCAGCAGTCAGCTAGCGGGAGGGTCCTGGGAGACCCAGTACTTC

j_gene: TRBJ2-2
abundance: .
v_gene: TRBV7-8
d_gene: TRBD1
CDR3aa: CASRLGQLDTGELFF
CDR3nt: TGTGCCAGCAGACTGGGACAGCTGGACACCGGGGAGCTGTTTTTT

j_gene: TRBJ1-2
abundance: .
v_gene: TRBV30
d_gene: .
CDR3aa: CAWSVGTPNYGYTF
CDR3nt: TGTGCCTGGAGTGTTGGCACCCCTAACTATGGCTACACCTTC

j_gene: TRBJ2-5
abundance: .
v_gene: TRBV7-9
d_gene: .
CDR3aa: CASSLDGQINQETQYF
CDR3nt: TGTGCCAGCAGCTTAGATGGACAGATTAACCAAGAGACCCAGTACTTC

j_gene: TRBJ2-7
abundance: .
v_gene: TRBV3-1/TRBV3-2
d_gene: TRBD2
CDR3aa: CASGLAGPSYEQYF
CDR3nt: TGTGCCAGCGGACTAGCGGGACCCTCCTACGAGCAGTACTTC

j_gene: TRBJ1-2
abundance: few
v_gene: TRBV11-2
d_gene: .
CDR3aa: CASSLFSRWGGYGYTF
CDR3nt: TGTGCCAGCAGCTTATTCTCCCGCTGGGGGGGGTATGGCTACACCTTC

j_gene: TRBJ2-7
abundance: .
v_gene: TRBV9
d_gene: TRBD1
CDR3aa: CASSVGDRGDYYEQYF
CDR3nt: TGTGCCAGCAGCGTAGGGGACAGGGGTGATTACTACGAGCAGTACTTC

j_gene: TRBJ2-1
abundance: .
v_gene: TRBV2
d_gene: .
CDR3aa: CASSAYNEQFF
CDR3nt: TGTGCCAGCAGTGCGTACAATGAGCAGTTCTTC

j_gene: TRBJ1-3
abundance: .
v_gene: TRBV18
d_gene: .
CDR3aa: CASSPPTGLSGNTIYF
CDR3nt: TGTGCCAGCTCACCACCGACGGGACTCTCTGGAAACACCATATATTTT

j_gene: TRBJ2-3
abundance: .
v_gene: TRBV4-1
d_gene: .
CDR3aa: CASSHVIIRTVTDTQYF
CDR3nt: TGCGCCAGCAGCCACGTTATAATCCGGACTGTCACAGATACGCAGTATTTT

j_gene: TRBJ2-1
abundance: .
v_gene: TRBV11-3
d_gene: .
CDR3aa: CASSLQGWDEQFF
CDR3nt: TGTGCCAGCAGCTTACAGGGCTGGGATGAGCAGTTCTTC

j_gene: TRBJ2-7
abundance: .
v_gene: TRBV10-3
d_gene: TRBD1
CDR3aa: CAIQRVQGTHEQYF
CDR3nt: TGTGCCATCCAAAGGGTACAGGGGACCCACGAGCAGTACTTC

j_gene: TRBJ2-1
abundance: .
v_gene: TRBV27
d_gene: TRBD2
CDR3aa: CASRLAGVSGNEQFF
CDR3nt: TGTGCCAGCCGATTAGCGGGAGTCTCGGGGAATGAGCAGTTCTTC

j_gene: TRBJ2-7
abundance: .
v_gene: TRBV15
d_gene: TRBD2
CDR3aa: CATSRDTLLAGVRGGEQYF
CDR3nt: TGTGCCACCAGCAGAGATACGTTATTAGCGGGAGTAAGGGGAGGCGAGCAGTACTTC

j_gene: TRBJ2-7
abundance: .
v_gene: TRBV3-1/TRBV3-2
d_gene: .
CDR3aa: CASSQESREQYF
CDR3nt: TGTGCCAGCAGCCAAGAATCTCGGGAGCAGTACTTC

j_gene: TRBJ1-1
abundance: few
v_gene: TRBV5-4
d_gene: TRBD1
CDR3aa: CASSLPGQLNTEAFF
CDR3nt: TGTGCCAGCAGCCTCCCGGGACAGCTGAACACTGAAGCTTTCTTT

j_gene: TRBJ1-6
abundance: few
v_gene: TRBV19
d_gene: TRBD1
CDR3aa: CASSKLSTGVNSPLHF
CDR3nt: TGTGCCAGTAGTAAATTATCGACAGGGGTCAATTCACCCCTCCACTTT

j_gene: TRBJ1-4
abundance: .
v_gene: TRBV5-1
d_gene: .
CDR3aa: CASSLGPNEKLFF
CDR3nt: TGCGCCAGCAGCTTGGGGCCTAATGAAAAACTGTTTTTT

j_gene: TRBJ2-7
abundance: .
v_gene: TRBV5-1
d_gene: .
CDR3aa: CASSRERLVNDEQYF
CDR3nt: TGCGCCAGCAGCAGGGAGAGACTAGTGAATGACGAGCAGTACTTC

j_gene: TRBJ2-7
abundance: .
v_gene: TRBV9
d_gene: TRBD2
CDR3aa: CASSAGLEYEQYF
CDR3nt: TGTGCCAGCAGCGCGGGACTAGAGTACGAGCAGTACTTC

j_gene: TRBJ1-1
abundance: once
v_gene: TRBV7-9
d_gene: TRBD1
CDR3aa: CASSARQGQGWAEAFF
CDR3nt: TGTGCCAGCAGCGCACGCCAGGGACAGGGCTGGGCTGAAGCTTTCTTT

j_gene: TRBJ2-1
abundance: .
v_gene: TRBV12-5
d_gene: TRBD2
CDR3aa: CASGPGTSGNEQFF
CDR3nt: TGTGCTAGTGGGCCTGGGACTAGCGGAAATGAGCAGTTCTTC

j_gene: TRBJ2-1
abundance: .
v_gene: TRBV7-9
d_gene: TRBD2
CDR3aa: CASSRIGLAGYNEQFF
CDR3nt: TGTGCCAGCAGCAGAATCGGACTAGCGGGATACAATGAGCAGTTCTTC

j_gene: TRBJ2-7
abundance: .
v_gene: TRBV19
d_gene: .
CDR3aa: CASSVSGTPFYEQYF
CDR3nt: TGTGCCAGTAGCGTGAGCGGGACACCCTTTTACGAGCAGTACTTC

j_gene: TRBJ2-7
abundance: .
v_gene: TRBV27
d_gene: TRBD2
CDR3aa: CASSSSLAGETPLAYEQYF
CDR3nt: TGTGCCAGCAGTTCTAGCCTAGCGGGAGAGACCCCCCTAGCCTACGAGCAGTACTTC